Sequencing of this TCR beta chain was carried out in a study of blood T cell repertoires in COVID-19. Method: immunoSEQ multiplex PCR; TCRdb's copy keeps in-frame clones and lacks some. This table has around 50,000 clones, 70% to 90% appearing once. Per the germline V gene, CDR1 is SGHVS and CDR2 is FQNEAQ. The CDR3 loop spans 16 amino acids. The V end was cut by 5 bases, the J end by 8 bases, with 24 bases between. The chain joins TRBV7-8 to TRBJ1-2, with D possibly being TRBD1 (5 bases). The receptor was derived from a man in his forties or fifties with active COVID-19. Sequencing was performed on peripheral blood. CDR3 DNA: TGTGCCAGCAGCCCAGACCAGGGTAGGCCCTCTAGGGGCTACACCTTC. Encoded protein: CASSPDQGRPSRGYTF.